This T cell receptor beta chain was recorded in a study of neoadjuvant anti-PD-1 for oral cavity cancer. Study at large: Before surgery, most patients got three to four biweekly 3 mg/kg nivolumab doses. Patients without progression got a fourth dose around day 43.

The CDR3 runs to 15 residues. From germline, CDR1 is SEHNR and CDR2 FQNEAQ (reference sequence). V dropped 1 base and J dropped 5 bases, with 15 bases sitting between them. The repertoire was sequenced with immunoSEQ multiplex PCR; TCRdb's copy has only in-frame clones and lacks some. The sample lists about 2,200 clones; about 60% were seen once. As for time point: after neoadjuvant nivolumab, at surgical resection. The V gene is TRBV7-9, the J gene TRBJ2-7; D might be TRBD2 (6 bases). This TCR was recovered from a person between 40 and 79 years old with oral cavity squamous cell carcinoma. This specimen consisted of tumor tissue, obtained after nivolumab (anti-PD-1) treatment. In DNA, the CDR3 is TGTGCCAGCAGCTTAGTTCCGGCGGGACCGCACGAGCAGTACTTC. This sequence encodes CASSLVPAGPHEQYF.